A selection of T cell receptor beta chains follows, all from one sample in a study of T cell changes during pregnancy in multiple sclerosis. TCRdb's copy holds only in-frame clones and misses some; the assay was immunoSEQ multiplex PCR. The sample lists around 34,000 clones, around nine tenths seen once, with around 12% in the top ten. This specimen was CD8+ T cells from peripheral blood mononuclear cells, taken in the first trimester of pregnancy. The receptors stem from a female donor with multiple sclerosis, enrolled in a pregnancy study. The CDR3 runs from the conserved cysteine through the conserved F or W. A D gene is named only where the DNA matches it firmly. A row's size may be missing; if present it is once, few, many or a size class.

TRBJ1-1,TRBV5-1,-,-,13,TGCGCCAGCAGCGACGGGATGAACACTGAAGCTTTCTTT,CASSDGMNTEAFF
TRBJ2-3,TRBV7-9,-,TRBD1,15,TGTGCCAGCACCCCCGACAGGGGAGACCGAGATACGCAGTATTTT,CASTPDRGDRDTQYF
TRBJ2-1,TRBV27,-,TRBD1,12,TGTGCCAGCCAGGACAGGGCCCATGAGCAGTTCTTC,CASQDRAHEQFF
TRBJ2-1,TRBV5-1,-,TRBD2,18,TGCGCCAGCAGCTTGGGTCCTAGCGGGAGTGTCTCCTACAATGAGCAGTTCTTC,CASSLGPSGSVSYNEQFF
TRBJ1-4,TRBV27,-,-,14,TGTGCCAGCAGTCGGGGACACTCAGGAGAAAAACTGTTTTTT,CASSRGHSGEKLFF
TRBJ2-5,TRBV4-3,-,TRBD1,18,TGCGCCAGCAGCCAAGATAAGTGGAAGACAGGGGCGGAAGAGACCCAGTACTTC,CASSQDKWKTGAEETQYF
TRBJ2-5,TRBV18,-,-,15,TGTGCCAGCTCTCAGACAGGAGACCCGTTAGAGACCCAGTACTTC,CASSQTGDPLETQYF
TRBJ2-5,TRBV2,-,-,12,TGTGCCAGCCGGGAGACCCAAGAGACCCAGTACTTC,CASRETQETQYF
TRBJ2-2,TRBV19,-,-,13,TGTGCCAGTGAGCAGGGTAACACCGGGGAGCTGTTTTTT,CASEQGNTGELFF
TRBJ2-7,TRBV27,-,-,13,TGTGCCAGCAGTCCTACTAGCTCCTACGAGCAGTACTTC,CASSPTSSYEQYF
TRBJ2-1,TRBV20-1,-,-,11,TGCAGTGCTAGGGAGGTTGGGGAGCAGTTCTTC,CSAREVGEQFF
TRBJ2-2,TRBV5-8,-,TRBD1,19,TGTGCCAGCAGCTTAACTACGGGACAGGTTTTTGCGAACACCGGGGAGCTGTTTTTT,CASSLTTGQVFANTGELFF
TRBJ2-7,TRBV19,-,-,15,TGTGCCAGTAGTATAGCGGGTCGGAGCTCCTACGAGCAGTACTTC,CASSIAGRSSYEQYF
TRBJ2-3,TRBV28,once,TRBD1,16,TGTGCCAGCAGTGGGACAGGGGGCCCGAGCACAGATACGCAGTATTTT,CASSGTGGPSTDTQYF
TRBJ2-5,TRBV4-2,-,TRBD2,15,TGTGCCAGCAGCCGCGCGACTAGCGGTCAAGAGACCCAGTACTTC,CASSRATSGQETQYF
TRBJ2-1,TRBV11-2,-,-,14,TGTGCCAGCAGCGATGTCCAGGGCGGCGATGAGCAGTTCTTC,CASSDVQGGDEQFF
TRBJ2-7,TRBV27,-,TRBD2,15,TGTGCCAGCAGTCCAACTAGCGGGAGTTCCTACGAGCAGTACTTC,CASSPTSGSSYEQYF
TRBJ2-1,TRBV7-8,-,-,16,TGTGCCAGCAGCTTATTAACGGCAGGGGTCTACAATGAGCAGTTCTTC,CASSLLTAGVYNEQFF
TRBJ2-2,TRBV7-9,-,TRBD1,15,TGTGCCAGCAGCTTAAGGACAGGGGAGACCGGGGAGCTGTTTTTT,CASSLRTGETGELFF
TRBJ1-2,TRBV4-3,-,-,16,TGCGCCAGCAGCCAAGACGGCGCGGCGTTTAGCTATGGCTACACCTTC,CASSQDGAAFSYGYTF
TRBJ2-2,TRBV6-4,-,-,14,TGTGCCAGCAGTGAAATAGGGAGGACCGGGGAGCTGTTTTTT,CASSEIGRTGELFF
TRBJ2-7,TRBV2,-,TRBD2,17,TGTGCCAATTCGAGACTAGCGGGAGGGTTGGAAGCCTACGAGCAGTACTTC,CANSRLAGGLEAYEQYF
TRBJ2-7,TRBV4-2,-,-,14,TGTGCCAGCAGCCAAGCAGACTTAGCATACGAGCAGTACTTC,CASSQADLAYEQYF
TRBJ2-7,TRBV5-1,-,-,15,TGCGCCAGCAGCCTCCTGACTCCCGTCTCCTACGAGCAGTACTTC,CASSLLTPVSYEQYF
TRBJ2-7,TRBV28,-,TRBD2,21,TGTGCCAGCAGTCCCTGGACTAGCCGGTTAGGGGTTTTGTCCGCCGGCGCGGAGCAGTACTTC,CASSPWTSRLGVLSAGAEQYF
TRBJ1-3,TRBV28,-,TRBD1,14,TGTGCCAGCAAGGACAGGTCCTCTGGAAACACCATATATTTT,CASKDRSSGNTIYF
TRBJ2-1,TRBV7-9,-,-,16,TGTGCCAGCGAACCTCTTACGGGAGAAGAGGACAATGAGCAGTTCTTC,CASEPLTGEEDNEQFF
TRBJ2-2,TRBV4-2,-,TRBD2,16,TGTGCCAGCAGCCAAGAAACTAGCGTGAACACCGGGGAGCTGTTTTTT,CASSQETSVNTGELFF
TRBJ2-7,TRBV29-1,-,TRBD1,15,TGCAGCGTTTCCGGTATACAGGGGATAACCTACGAGCAGTACTTC,CSVSGIQGITYEQYF
TRBJ2-1,TRBV9,-,TRBD2,15,TGTGCCAGCAGCGCGACTAGCGGGAGCACGAATGAGCAGTTCTTC,CASSATSGSTNEQFF
TRBJ2-7,TRBV11-2,-,-,13,TGTGCCAGCAGCTTAGCCCCGGCCTACGAGCAGTACTTC,CASSLAPAYEQYF
TRBJ1-5,TRBV1,few,-,15,TGCACCAGCAGCCTAGGGGGCGTCAGCAATCAGCCCCAGCATTTT,CTSSLGGVSNQPQHF
TRBJ1-5,TRBV27,-,TRBD1,14,TGTGCCAGCAGGGACAGGGACTGGGATCAGCCCCAGCATTTT,CASRDRDWDQPQHF
TRBJ1-1,TRBV30,few,TRBD1,14,TGTGCCTGGGCGGACAGGAACATGAACACTGAAGCTTTCTTT,CAWADRNMNTEAFF
TRBJ1-4,TRBV5-1,few,-,13,TGCGCCAGCAGCTTGGCCGGGCAGGGTGGTCGGTTTTTT,CASSLAGQGGRFF
TRBJ2-1,TRBV29-1,once,-,15,TGCAGCGTTGACAAAACGGGTCTAGCCTACAATGAGCAGTTCTTC,CSVDKTGLAYNEQFF
TRBJ2-7,TRBV10-3,once,TRBD2,14,TGTGCCATCTACACCGGGACTACTCCCTACGAGCAGTACTTC,CAIYTGTTPYEQYF
TRBJ2-1,TRBV9,-,TRBD2,17,TGTGCCAGCAGCGCCCGCGGACTAGCGGGCCCCTACAATGAGCAGTTCTTC,CASSARGLAGPYNEQFF
TRBJ1-2,TRBV28,-,TRBD1,14,TGTGCCAGCAGTTTACAGGGGGCGGGGTATGGCTACACCTTC,CASSLQGAGYGYTF
TRBJ1-5,TRBV27,-,TRBD1,15,TGTGCCAGCAGGCCACAGGGGGAGGGCAATCAGCCCCAGCATTTT,CASRPQGEGNQPQHF
TRBJ2-2,TRBV27,-,-,13,TGTGCCAGCAGCAGGGCCCACACCGGGGAGCTGTTTTTT,CASSRAHTGELFF
TRBJ2-4,TRBV27,-,-,13,TGTGCCAGCAGTTCACCCCTTCGCGGCATTCAGTACTTC,CASSSPLRGIQYF
TRBJ2-7,TRBV27,-,TRBD1,15,TGTGCCAGCAGTCAGAACCGGGACAGGGGCTACGAGCAGTACTTC,CASSQNRDRGYEQYF